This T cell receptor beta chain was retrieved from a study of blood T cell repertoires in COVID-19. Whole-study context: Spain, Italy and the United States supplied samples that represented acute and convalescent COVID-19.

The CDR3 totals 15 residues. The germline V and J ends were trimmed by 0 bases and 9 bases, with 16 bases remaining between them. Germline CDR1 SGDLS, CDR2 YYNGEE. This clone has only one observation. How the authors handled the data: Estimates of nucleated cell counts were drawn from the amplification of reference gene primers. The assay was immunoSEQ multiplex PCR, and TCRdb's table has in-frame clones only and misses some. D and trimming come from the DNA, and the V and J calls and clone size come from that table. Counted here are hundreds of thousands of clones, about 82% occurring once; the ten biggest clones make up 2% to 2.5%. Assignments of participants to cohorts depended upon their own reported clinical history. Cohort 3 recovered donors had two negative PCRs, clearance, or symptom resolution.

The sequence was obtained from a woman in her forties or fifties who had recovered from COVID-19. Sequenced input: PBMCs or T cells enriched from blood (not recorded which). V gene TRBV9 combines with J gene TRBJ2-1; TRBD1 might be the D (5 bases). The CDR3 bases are TGTGCCAGCAGCGTAGTATCCACAGGATCCGGTGAGCAGTTCTTC. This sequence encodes CASSVVSTGSGEQFF.